What follows is one T cell receptor beta chain and its context. The record originates from a study of PD-L1 blockade in urothelial cancer. CDR1 is MGHRA, CDR2 YSYEKL, per germline. The CDR3 runs to 15 residues. V trimming: 2 bases; J trimming: 4 bases; junction bases outside the gene matches: 5. Stated time point: peripheral blood 6 weeks after treatment start. Produced via immunoSEQ multiplex PCR; TCRdb's table is partial and in-frame only. The table lists approximately 110,000 clones, under 95% of them singletons. Material: PBMCs, obtained around atezolizumab (anti-PD-L1) treatment. The chain links TRBV4-1 to TRBJ2-7; TRBD2 matches 10 bases. This clonotype was obtained from a man in his sixties with urothelial cancer. This chain's CDR3 is CASSQIAGGNYEQYF. In nucleotides, the CDR3 is TGCGCCAGCAGCCAAATAGCGGGAGGAAATTACGAGCAGTACTTC.